The 4 T cell receptor beta chains below all came from one sample that was sequenced in a study of shared clonotypes between healthy human individuals. The data were produced by immunoSEQ multiplex PCR, yet TCRdb's version contains in-frame clones alone and is incomplete. This sample yields approximately 700,000 clones, of which 73% are seen a single time; around 1.8% belongs to the top ten. The sequencing input was memory CD4+ T cells sorted from blood. Sample subset: CD45RA-negative fraction. These receptors were obtained from a young woman in good health.

The DNA for the CDR3 is TGCGCCAGCAGCTTAGGGGCGTCTAACTATGGCTACACCTTC. Its protein product is CASSLGASNYGYTF. V gene TRBV5-1 combines with J gene TRBJ1-2; maybe TRBD1 (5 bases). Trimming took 2 bases from V and 0 from J, leaving 8 bases between them. Germline V CDR1 and CDR2: SGHRS, YFSETQ. The CDR3 runs 14 residues.

This sequence joins TRBV6-1 and TRBJ2-1, with 7 bases that match TRBD2. Germline V gives CDR1 MNHNS, CDR2 SASEGT. The CDR3 is made up of 17 amino acids. V was pared by 0 bases and J by 4 bases, with 9 bases of the junction left unmatched. Here the CDR3 reads CASSEAWGGAGYNEQFF. The CDR3 DNA reads TGTGCCAGCAGTGAAGCCTGGGGTGGAGCGGGATACAATGAGCAGTTCTTC.

This clone turned up a few times. J is TRBJ2-1 and V is TRBV5-1; 14 bases fit TRBD2. V was clipped by 4 bases and J by 0 bases; unmatched bases: 9. The CDR3 spans 19 residues. The germline V gene encodes CDR1 SGHRS and CDR2 YFSETQ. The CDR3 DNA is TGCGCCAGCAGCCGCGGGACTAGCGGGAGTCAAAGCTCCTACAATGAGCAGTTCTTC. This gives the protein CASSRGTSGSQSSYNEQFF.

V is TRBV7-9 and J is TRBJ1-3; D remains ambiguous. V was trimmed by 7 bases and J by 4 bases, leaving 11 bases between them. The V gene's germline CDR1 is SEHNR and CDR2 FQNEAQ (reference sequence). This CDR3 has 13 amino acids. CDR3 in DNA: TGTGCCAGCACCAAGGCCGGGGGAAACACCATATATTTT. Translated, it gives CASTKAGGNTIYF. Full variable domain (rest looked up from reference TRBV7-9 and TRBJ1-3): DTGVSQNPRHKITKRGQNVTFRCDPISEHNRLYWYRQTLGQGPEFLTYFQNEAQLEKSRLLSDRFSAERPKGSFSTLEIQRTEQGDSAMYLCASTKAGGNTIYFGEGSWLTVV.